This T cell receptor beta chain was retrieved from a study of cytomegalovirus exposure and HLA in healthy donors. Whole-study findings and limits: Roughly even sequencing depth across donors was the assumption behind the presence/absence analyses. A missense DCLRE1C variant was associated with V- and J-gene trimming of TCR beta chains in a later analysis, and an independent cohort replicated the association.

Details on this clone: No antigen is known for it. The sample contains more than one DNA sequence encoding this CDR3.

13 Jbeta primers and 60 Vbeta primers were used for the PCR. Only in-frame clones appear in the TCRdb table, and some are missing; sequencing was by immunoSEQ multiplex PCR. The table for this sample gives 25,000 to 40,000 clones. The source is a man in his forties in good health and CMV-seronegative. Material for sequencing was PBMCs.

The CDR3 sequence is CASRPERVDLNTEAFF. The CDR3 DNA reads TGTGCCAGCAGACCTGAGAGGGTCGATCTGAACACTGAAGCTTTCTTT. The J gene is TRBJ1-1, the V gene TRBV19; no clear D gene. CDR3 size: 16 residues. V shed 9 bases and J shed 0 bases, with 20 bases lying between them. Germline CDR1 is LNHDA and CDR2 is SQIVND (reference sequence).